This TCR beta chain emerged from a study of shared clonotypes between healthy human individuals. Sequenced by immunoSEQ multiplex PCR; TCRdb stores in-frame clones only, minus some. The table shows 2 million or so clones, with about 95% occurring only once. CDR3 length: 15 amino acids. CDR1 SGHDT and CDR2 YYEEEE come from the germline V gene. Trimming removed 5 bases at V and 0 bases at J, with 12 bases between. A note on this clone: Other DNA variants within this sample encode the same CDR3.

CD45RO negativity and positive selection for CCR7 defined naive CD8 cells, a population that excluded terminally differentiated effector memory CD45RA+ cells. The chain recombines TRBV5-6 with TRBJ2-1; the D gene is possibly TRBD1 (6 bases). The sample consisted of naive CD8+ T cells sorted from blood. This TCR was recovered from a man aged 18 to 30 in good health. The CDR3 region is CASRPTGSSYNEQFF. The CDR3 region has the DNA TGTGCCAGCAGACCAACAGGGAGCTCCTACAATGAGCAGTTCTTC.